This record concerns one TCR beta chain sequence. TCRdb processed the 5' RACE reads anew with MiXCR; each CDR3 protein has one entry. There are 200,000 to 300,000 distinct CDR3 sequences in the sample; roughly 6.3% occur only once, and 1% to 1.2% lies in the top ten. CDR1 KGHDR and CDR2 SFDVKD come from the germline V gene. The ends were cut back, 3 bases at V and 5 bases at J, with 16 bases in the middle. This CDR3 contains 16 residues. This record comes from a study of T cells after yellow fever vaccination. The sample consisted of CD4+ T cells sorted from PBMCs, taken on the day of the yellow fever booster vaccination. This sequence joins TRBV24-1 and TRBJ1-5; perhaps TRBD1 as D (5 bases). This clonotype originated in a man aged 25-45 years who received the YFV17D yellow fever vaccine. CDR3 amino acids: CATSDEGRGPDQPQHF. CDR3 coding DNA: TGTGCCACCAGTGATGAGGGTAGGGGTCCAGATCAGCCCCAGCATTTT.